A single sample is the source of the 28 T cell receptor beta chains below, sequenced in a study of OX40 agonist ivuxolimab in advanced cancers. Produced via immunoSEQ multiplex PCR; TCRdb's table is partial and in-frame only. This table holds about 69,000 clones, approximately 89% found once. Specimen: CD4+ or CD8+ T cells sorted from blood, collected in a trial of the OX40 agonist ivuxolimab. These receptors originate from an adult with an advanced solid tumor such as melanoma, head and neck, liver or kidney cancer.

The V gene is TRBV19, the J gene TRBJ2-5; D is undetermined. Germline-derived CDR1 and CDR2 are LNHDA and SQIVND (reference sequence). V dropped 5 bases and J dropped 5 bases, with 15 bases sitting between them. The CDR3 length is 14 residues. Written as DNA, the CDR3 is TGTGCCAGTAGTCTCAGGCAGCTACACGAGACCCAGTACTTC. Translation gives CASSLRQLHETQYF.

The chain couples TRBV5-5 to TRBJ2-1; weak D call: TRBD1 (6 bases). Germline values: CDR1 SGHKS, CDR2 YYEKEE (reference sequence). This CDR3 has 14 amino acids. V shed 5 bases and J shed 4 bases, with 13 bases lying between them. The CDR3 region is CASRRWGPYNEQFF. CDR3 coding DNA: TGTGCCAGCAGACGTTGGGGGCCATACAATGAGCAGTTCTTC.

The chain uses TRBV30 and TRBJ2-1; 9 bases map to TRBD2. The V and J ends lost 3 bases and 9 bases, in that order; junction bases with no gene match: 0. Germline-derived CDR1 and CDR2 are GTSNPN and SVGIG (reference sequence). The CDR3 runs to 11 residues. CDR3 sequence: CAWRREGEQFF. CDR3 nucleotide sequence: TGTGCCTGGAGGCGGGAGGGTGAGCAGTTCTTC.

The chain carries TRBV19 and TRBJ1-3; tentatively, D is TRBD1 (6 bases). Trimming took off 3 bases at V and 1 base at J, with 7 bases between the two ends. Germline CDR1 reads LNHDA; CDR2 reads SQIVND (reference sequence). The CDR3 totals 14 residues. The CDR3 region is CASSMGASGNTIYF. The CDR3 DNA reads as TGTGCCAGTAGTATGGGGGCATCTGGAAACACCATATATTTT.

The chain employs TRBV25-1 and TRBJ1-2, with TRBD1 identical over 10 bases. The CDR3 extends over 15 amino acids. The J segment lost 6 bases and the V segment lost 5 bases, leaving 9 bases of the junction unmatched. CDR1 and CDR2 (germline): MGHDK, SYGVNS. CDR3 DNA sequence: TGTGCCAGCAGTATGCCGGGACAGGGGTTTCATGGCTACACCTTC. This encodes CASSMPGQGFHGYTF.

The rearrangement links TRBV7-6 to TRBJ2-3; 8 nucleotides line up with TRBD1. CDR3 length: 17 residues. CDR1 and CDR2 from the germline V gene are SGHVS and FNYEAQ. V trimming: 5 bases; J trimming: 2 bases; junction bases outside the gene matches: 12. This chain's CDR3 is CASSPGQGGLNTDTQYF. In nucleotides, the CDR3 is TGTGCCAGCAGCCCAGGACAGGGAGGATTGAACACAGATACGCAGTATTTT.

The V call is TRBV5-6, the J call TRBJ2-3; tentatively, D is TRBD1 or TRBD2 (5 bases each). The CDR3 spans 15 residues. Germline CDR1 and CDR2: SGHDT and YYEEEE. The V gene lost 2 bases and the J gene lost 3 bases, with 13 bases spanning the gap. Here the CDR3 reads CASSLRGARTDTQYF. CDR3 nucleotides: TGTGCCAGCAGCTTAAGAGGGGCGAGGACAGATACGCAGTATTTT.

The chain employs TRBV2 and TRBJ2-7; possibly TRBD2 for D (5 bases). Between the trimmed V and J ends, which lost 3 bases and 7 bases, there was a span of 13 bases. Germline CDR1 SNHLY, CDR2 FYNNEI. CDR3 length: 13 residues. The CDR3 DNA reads TGTGCCAGCAGTGATGTCGGGGAAATAGAGCAGTACTTC. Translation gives CASSDVGEIEQYF.

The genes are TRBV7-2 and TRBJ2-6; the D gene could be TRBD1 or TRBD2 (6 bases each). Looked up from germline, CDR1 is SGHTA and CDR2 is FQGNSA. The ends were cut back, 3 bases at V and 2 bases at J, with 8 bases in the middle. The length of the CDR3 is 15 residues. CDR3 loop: CASSLGGAGANVLTF. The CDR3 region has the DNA TGTGCCAGCAGCTTGGGGGGCGCTGGGGCCAACGTCCTGACTTTC.

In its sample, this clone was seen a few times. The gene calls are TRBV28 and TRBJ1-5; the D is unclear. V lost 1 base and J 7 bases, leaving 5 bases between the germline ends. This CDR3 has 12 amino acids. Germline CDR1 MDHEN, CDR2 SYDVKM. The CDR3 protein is CASSLLGQPQHF. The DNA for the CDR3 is TGTGCCAGCAGTTTATTGGGGCAGCCCCAGCATTTT. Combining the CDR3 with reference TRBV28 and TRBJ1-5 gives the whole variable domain DVKVTQSSRYLVKRTGEKVFLECVQDMDHENMFWYRQDPGLGLRLIYFSYDVKMKEKGDIPEGYSVSREKKERFSLILESASTNQTSMYLCASSLLGQPQHFGDGTRLSIL.

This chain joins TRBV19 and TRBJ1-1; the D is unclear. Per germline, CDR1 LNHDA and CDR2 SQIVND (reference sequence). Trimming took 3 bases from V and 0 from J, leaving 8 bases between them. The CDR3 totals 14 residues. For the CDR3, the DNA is TGTGCCAGTAGTATGAACGGGTTGAACACTGAAGCTTTCTTT. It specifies CASSMNGLNTEAFF.

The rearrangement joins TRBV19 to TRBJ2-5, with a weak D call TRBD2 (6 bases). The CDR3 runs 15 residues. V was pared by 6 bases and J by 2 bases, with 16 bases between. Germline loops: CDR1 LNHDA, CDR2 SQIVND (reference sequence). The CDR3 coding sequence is TGTGCCAGTAGATCAAGGGCGGGAACTCAAGAGACCCAGTACTTC. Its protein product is CASRSRAGTQETQYF.

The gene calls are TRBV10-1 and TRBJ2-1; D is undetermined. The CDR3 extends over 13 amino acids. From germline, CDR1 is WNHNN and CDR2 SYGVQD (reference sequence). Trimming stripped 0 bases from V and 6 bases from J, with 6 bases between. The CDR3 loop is CASSESWRNEQFF. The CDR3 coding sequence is TGCGCCAGCAGTGAGTCCTGGCGCAATGAGCAGTTCTTC.

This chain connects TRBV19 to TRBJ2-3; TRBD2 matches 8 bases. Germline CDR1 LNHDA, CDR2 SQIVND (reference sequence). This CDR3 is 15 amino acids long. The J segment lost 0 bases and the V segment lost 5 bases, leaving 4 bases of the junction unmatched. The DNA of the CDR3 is TGTGCCAGTAGTCTGGGACTAGTTAGCACAGATACGCAGTATTTT. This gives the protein CASSLGLVSTDTQYF.

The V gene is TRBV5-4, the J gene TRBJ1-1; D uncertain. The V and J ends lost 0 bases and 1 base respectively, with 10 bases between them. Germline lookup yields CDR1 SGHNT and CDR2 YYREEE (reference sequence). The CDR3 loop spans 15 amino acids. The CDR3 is CASSLDGQRNTEAFF. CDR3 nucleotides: TGTGCCAGCAGCTTGGATGGGCAGAGGAACACTGAAGCTTTCTTT.

The CDR3 sequence is CASKGNPVADEQFF. The CDR3, as DNA: TGTGCCAGTAAGGGCAACCCCGTGGCGGATGAGCAGTTCTTC. The V call is TRBV19, the J call TRBJ2-1, with D uncertain. Between the trimmed V and J ends, which lost 7 bases and 8 bases, there was a span of 18 bases. Germline V gene data show CDR1 as LNHDA and CDR2 as SQIVND (reference sequence). The CDR3 covers 14 residues.

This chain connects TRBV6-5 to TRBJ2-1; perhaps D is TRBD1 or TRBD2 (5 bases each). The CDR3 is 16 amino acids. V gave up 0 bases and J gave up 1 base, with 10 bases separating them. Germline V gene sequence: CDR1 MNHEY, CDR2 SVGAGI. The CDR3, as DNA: TGTGCCAGCAGTTACTCCACCGGGACGTCCTACAATGAGCAGTTCTTC. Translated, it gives CASSYSTGTSYNEQFF.

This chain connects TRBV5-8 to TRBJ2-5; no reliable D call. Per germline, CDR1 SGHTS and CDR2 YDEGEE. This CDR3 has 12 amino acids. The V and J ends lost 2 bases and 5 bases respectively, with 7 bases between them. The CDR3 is CASSFVLETQYF. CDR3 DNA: TGTGCCAGCAGCTTTGTTTTGGAGACCCAGTACTTC. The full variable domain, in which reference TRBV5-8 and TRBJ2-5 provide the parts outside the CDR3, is EAGVTQSPTHLIKTRGQQATLRCSPISGHTSVYWYQQALGLGLQFLLWYDEGEERNRGNFPPRFSGRQFPNYSSELNVNALELEDSALYLCASSFVLETQYFGPGTRLLVL.

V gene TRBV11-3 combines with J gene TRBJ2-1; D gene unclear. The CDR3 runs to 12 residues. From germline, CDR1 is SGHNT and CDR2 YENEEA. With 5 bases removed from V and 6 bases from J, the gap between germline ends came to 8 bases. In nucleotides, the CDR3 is TGTGCCAGCAGCGCGGTGGGCAATGAGCAGTTCTTC. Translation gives CASSAVGNEQFF.

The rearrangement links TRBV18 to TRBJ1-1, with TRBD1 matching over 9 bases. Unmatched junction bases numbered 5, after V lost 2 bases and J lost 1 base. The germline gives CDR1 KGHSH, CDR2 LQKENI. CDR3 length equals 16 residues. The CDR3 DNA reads TGTGCCAGCTCACCATTGGGACAGGGACCGAACACTGAAGCTTTCTTT. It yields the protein CASSPLGQGPNTEAFF.

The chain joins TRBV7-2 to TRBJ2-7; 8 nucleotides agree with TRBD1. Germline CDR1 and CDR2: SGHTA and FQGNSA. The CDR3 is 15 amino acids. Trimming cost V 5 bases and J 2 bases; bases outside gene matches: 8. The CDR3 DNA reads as TGTGCCAGCAGCGTACAGGGGGATCCCCCCTACGAGCAGTACTTC. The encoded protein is CASSVQGDPPYEQYF.

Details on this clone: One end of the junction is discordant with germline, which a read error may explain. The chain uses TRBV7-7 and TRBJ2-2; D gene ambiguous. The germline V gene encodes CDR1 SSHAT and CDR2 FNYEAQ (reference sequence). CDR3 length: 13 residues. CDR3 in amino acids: CASSLVFTGELFF. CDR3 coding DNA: TGTGCTAGCAGCTTAGTGTTTACCGGGGAGCTGTTTTTT.

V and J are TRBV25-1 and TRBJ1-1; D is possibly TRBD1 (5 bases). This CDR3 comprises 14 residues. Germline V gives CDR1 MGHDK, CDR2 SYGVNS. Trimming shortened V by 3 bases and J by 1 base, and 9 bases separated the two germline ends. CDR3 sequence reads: CASSDTRENTEAFF. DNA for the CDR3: TGTGCCAGCAGTGATACCAGGGAGAACACTGAAGCTTTCTTT.

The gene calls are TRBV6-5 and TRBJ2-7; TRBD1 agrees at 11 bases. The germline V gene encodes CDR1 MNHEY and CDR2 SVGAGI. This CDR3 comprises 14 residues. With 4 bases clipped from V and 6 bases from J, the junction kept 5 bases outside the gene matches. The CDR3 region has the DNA TGTGCCAGCAGTTCCGGGACAGGGGGTCTCGAGCAGTACTTC. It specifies CASSSGTGGLEQYF.

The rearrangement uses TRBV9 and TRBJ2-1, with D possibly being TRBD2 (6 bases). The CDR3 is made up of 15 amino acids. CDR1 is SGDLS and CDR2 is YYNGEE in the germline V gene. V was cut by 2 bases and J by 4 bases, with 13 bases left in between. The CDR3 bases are TGTGCCAGCAGCGTCGGGAGCTTGGAATACAATGAGCAGTTCTTC. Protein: CASSVGSLEYNEQFF. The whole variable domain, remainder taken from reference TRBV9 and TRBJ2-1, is DSGVTQTPKHLITATGQRVTLRCSPRSGDLSVYWYQQSLDQGLQFLIQYYNGEERAKGNILERFSAQQFPDLHSELNLSSLELGDSALYFCASSVGSLEYNEQFFGPGTRLTVL.

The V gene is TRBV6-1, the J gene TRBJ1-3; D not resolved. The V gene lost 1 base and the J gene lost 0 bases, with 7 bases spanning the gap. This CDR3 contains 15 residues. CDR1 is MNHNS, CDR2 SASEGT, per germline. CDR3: CASSEGHDSGNTIYF. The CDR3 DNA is TGTGCCAGCAGTGAAGGACATGACTCTGGAAACACCATATATTTT.

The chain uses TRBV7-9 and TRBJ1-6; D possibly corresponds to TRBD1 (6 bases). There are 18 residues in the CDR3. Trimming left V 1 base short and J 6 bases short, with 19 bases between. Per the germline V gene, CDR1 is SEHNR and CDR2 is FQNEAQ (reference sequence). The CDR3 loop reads CASSLVRSGWGANSPLHF. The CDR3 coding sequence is TGTGCCAGCAGCTTAGTGAGGTCAGGATGGGGGGCTAATTCACCCCTCCACTTT. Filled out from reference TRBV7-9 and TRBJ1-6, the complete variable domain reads DTGVSQNPRHKITKRGQNVTFRCDPISEHNRLYWYRQTLGQGPEFLTYFQNEAQLEKSRLLSDRFSAERPKGSFSTLEIQRTEQGDSAMYLCASSLVRSGWGANSPLHFGNGTRLTVT.

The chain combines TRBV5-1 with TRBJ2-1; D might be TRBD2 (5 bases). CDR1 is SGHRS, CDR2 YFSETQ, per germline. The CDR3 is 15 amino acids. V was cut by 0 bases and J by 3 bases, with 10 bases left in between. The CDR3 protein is CASSLGGQLYNEQFF. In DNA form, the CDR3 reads TGCGCCAGCAGCTTGGGAGGGCAGCTCTACAATGAGCAGTTCTTC.